This TCR beta chain was retrieved from a study of blood T cell repertoires in COVID-19. Study overall: PBMCs, B-cell-depleted T cells, or T cells provided the cDNA or gDNA that made up the material.

The V and J ends lost 4 bases and 0 bases respectively, with 11 bases between them. Germline V gene data show CDR1 as SGHNT and CDR2 as YYREEE (reference sequence). CDR3 size: 15 residues. The cohort comprised adults aged roughly 18 to 95 years residing in some 24 US areas. Participant reports of clinical history set cohort assignment. Measured with immunoSEQ multiplex PCR; TCRdb has only the in-frame clones, and not every one. The profile shows approximately 300,000 clones, around nine tenths of them singletons. Sequencing input: PBMCs or T cells enriched from blood (not recorded which). The receptor's source is a woman between 18 and 29 years old who had recovered from COVID-19. V and J are TRBV5-4 and TRBJ2-1; tentative D call: TRBD2 (8 bases). The CDR3 loop reads CASSREGASYNEQFF. DNA of the CDR3: TGTGCCAGCAGCCGGGAGGGGGCCTCCTACAATGAGCAGTTCTTC.